These T cell receptor beta chains were read from a single sample in a study of blood T cell repertoires in COVID-19. Only in-frame clones appear in the TCRdb table, and some are missing; sequencing was by immunoSEQ multiplex PCR. Among some 240,000 clones, 80% to 90% were seen once, and the ten largest hold over 3%. Sequencing used PBMCs or T cells enriched from blood (not recorded which). These TCRs come from a woman in her thirties or forties who had been exposed to COVID-19. CDR3s include the opening cysteine and the closing phenylalanine or tryptophan. The D gene is left open where the match is weak. Clone size is given for some rows only: seen once, a few or many times, or a class if the clone is expanded.

V gene: TRBV28; D gene: .; clone size: .; J gene: TRBJ2-5; CDR3 DNA: TGTGCCAGCAGTTTTGGGGGGGCAGGAGAGACCCAGTACTTC; CDR3 protein: CASSFGGAGETQYF
V gene: TRBV15; D gene: .; clone size: .; J gene: TRBJ1-4; CDR3 DNA: TGTGCCACCAGCAGAGATGCATATGAAGGGGCGTTGGAAAAACTGTTTTTT; CDR3 protein: CATSRDAYEGALEKLFF
V gene: TRBV7-9; D gene: .; clone size: .; J gene: TRBJ1-2; CDR3 DNA: TGTGCCAGCAGCTTTTCGGTCCGCAACTATGGCTACACCTTC; CDR3 protein: CASSFSVRNYGYTF
V gene: TRBV5-6; D gene: .; clone size: .; J gene: TRBJ1-2; CDR3 DNA: TGTGCCAGCAGCTTGATCGGGTATGGCTACACCTTC; CDR3 protein: CASSLIGYGYTF
V gene: TRBV28; D gene: .; clone size: .; J gene: TRBJ2-3; CDR3 DNA: TGTGCCAGCAGTCTAGTTTCAGATACGCAGTATTTT; CDR3 protein: CASSLVSDTQYF
V gene: TRBV28; D gene: TRBD1; clone size: once; J gene: TRBJ2-1; CDR3 DNA: TGTGCCAGCAGTTTAGGCGGGACAGGGGGAAATGAGCAGTTCTTC; CDR3 protein: CASSLGGTGGNEQFF
V gene: TRBV11-2; D gene: TRBD1; clone size: .; J gene: TRBJ2-3; CDR3 DNA: TGTGCCAGCAGCGATTCCGGGACAGGGGTCAATACGCAGTATTTT; CDR3 protein: CASSDSGTGVNTQYF
V gene: TRBV27; D gene: TRBD1; clone size: .; J gene: TRBJ1-5; CDR3 DNA: TGTGCCAGCAGTACCCGACAGGGGCGAAATCAGCCCCAGCATTTT; CDR3 protein: CASSTRQGRNQPQHF
V gene: TRBV21-1; D gene: .; clone size: .; J gene: TRBJ2-5; CDR3 DNA: TGTGCCAGCAGCCACGGGGGGGAAGAGACCCAGTACTTC; CDR3 protein: CASSHGGEETQYF
V gene: TRBV5-1; D gene: .; clone size: .; J gene: TRBJ2-2; CDR3 DNA: TGCGCCAGCAGCTTGAATGCAGACTACACCGGGGAGCTGTTTTTT; CDR3 protein: CASSLNADYTGELFF
V gene: TRBV11-2; D gene: TRBD1; clone size: .; J gene: TRBJ2-2; CDR3 DNA: TGTGCCAGCAGCTTCGGTGGGGCAGGGGGCACCGGGGAGCTGTTTTTT; CDR3 protein: CASSFGGAGGTGELFF
V gene: TRBV24-1; D gene: TRBD2; clone size: .; J gene: TRBJ2-2; CDR3 DNA: TGTGCCACCAGTATGCGACTAGCGGGGTCGGCCACCGGGGAGCTGTTTTTT; CDR3 protein: CATSMRLAGSATGELFF
V gene: TRBV19; D gene: TRBD1; clone size: .; J gene: TRBJ1-5; CDR3 DNA: TGTGCCAGTACGGACAGGGGGCTAAGTCAGCCCCAGCATTTT; CDR3 protein: CASTDRGLSQPQHF
V gene: TRBV25-1; D gene: TRBD1; clone size: .; J gene: TRBJ1-6; CDR3 DNA: TGTGCCAGCAGTGAGTACAGGGGGCATGTCTCACCCCTCCACTTT; CDR3 protein: CASSEYRGHVSPLHF
V gene: TRBV9; D gene: .; clone size: .; J gene: TRBJ2-3; CDR3 DNA: TGTGCCAGCAGCGGCGGAAACGGGGGAGGAACAGATACGCAGTATTTT; CDR3 protein: CASSGGNGGGTDTQYF
V gene: TRBV10-3; D gene: .; clone size: .; J gene: TRBJ2-7; CDR3 DNA: TGTGCCATCCGGACAGCCTCCTACGAGCAGTACTTC; CDR3 protein: CAIRTASYEQYF
V gene: TRBV19; D gene: .; clone size: once; J gene: TRBJ1-1; CDR3 DNA: TGTGCCAGTAGTATAGGATCGGGGAACACTGAAGCTTTCTTT; CDR3 protein: CASSIGSGNTEAFF
V gene: TRBV19; D gene: .; clone size: .; J gene: TRBJ1-2; CDR3 DNA: TGTGCCAGTAGTATAAGGTGGGGAGCGGACGGCGGCTACACCTTC; CDR3 protein: CASSIRWGADGGYTF
V gene: TRBV20-1; D gene: .; clone size: .; J gene: TRBJ1-1; CDR3 DNA: TGCAGTGCTAGGAGGAACACTGAAGCTTTCTTT; CDR3 protein: CSARRNTEAFF
V gene: TRBV7-9; D gene: TRBD2; clone size: once; J gene: TRBJ2-1; CDR3 DNA: TGTGCCAGCAGCTTAGGTCCGACTAGCGATGAGCAGTTCTTC; CDR3 protein: CASSLGPTSDEQFF
V gene: TRBV7-2; D gene: TRBD1; clone size: .; J gene: TRBJ2-3; CDR3 DNA: TGTGCCAGCAGCCCGTGGACAGGGCCCACAGATACGCAGTATTTT; CDR3 protein: CASSPWTGPTDTQYF
V gene: TRBV7-8; D gene: TRBD1; clone size: .; J gene: TRBJ2-2; CDR3 DNA: TGTGCCAGCAGCTACCGGGACAGAGACACCGGGGAGCTGTTTTTT; CDR3 protein: CASSYRDRDTGELFF
V gene: TRBV28; D gene: .; clone size: once; J gene: TRBJ1-2; CDR3 DNA: TGTGCCAGCAGTTCCCCCCGAGTGTTGTATGGCTACACCTTC; CDR3 protein: CASSSPRVLYGYTF
V gene: TRBV7-8; D gene: .; clone size: .; J gene: TRBJ2-2; CDR3 DNA: TGTGCCAGCAGAACCACTAGGGTGAGGGACACCGGGGAGCTGTTTTTT; CDR3 protein: CASRTTRVRDTGELFF
V gene: TRBV5-1; D gene: .; clone size: few; J gene: TRBJ1-5; CDR3 DNA: TGCGCCAGCAGCTTGGGGGACAATAGCAATCAGCCCCAGCATTTT; CDR3 protein: CASSLGDNSNQPQHF
V gene: TRBV6-5; D gene: .; clone size: .; J gene: TRBJ1-6; CDR3 DNA: TGTGCCAGCAGTTACGGGGGGATCAATTCACCCCTCCACTTT; CDR3 protein: CASSYGGINSPLHF
V gene: TRBV6-6; D gene: TRBD1; clone size: .; J gene: TRBJ1-6; CDR3 DNA: TGTGCCAGCAGCCGACGGGACAGGGGGTTCTATAATTCACCCCTCCACTTT; CDR3 protein: CASSRRDRGFYNSPLHF
V gene: TRBV5-1; D gene: TRBD1; clone size: .; J gene: TRBJ1-4; CDR3 DNA: TGTGCCAGCAGCTCAGGCAGGGGGGATGAAAAACTGTTTTTT; CDR3 protein: CASSSGRGDEKLFF
V gene: TRBV7-9; D gene: TRBD2; clone size: .; J gene: TRBJ2-1; CDR3 DNA: TGTGCCAGCAGCAGAAAGCGGGAGGGGTGGGATGAGCAGTTCTTC; CDR3 protein: CASSRKREGWDEQFF
V gene: TRBV5-1; D gene: .; clone size: few; J gene: TRBJ1-1; CDR3 DNA: TGCGCCAGCAGCCATGGGCCAGGGGTGGGCACTGAAGCTTTCTTT; CDR3 protein: CASSHGPGVGTEAFF
V gene: TRBV2; D gene: .; clone size: .; J gene: TRBJ2-2; CDR3 DNA: TGTGCCAGCAGTCCCTACAGGGTCACCGGGGAGCTGTTTTTT; CDR3 protein: CASSPYRVTGELFF
V gene: TRBV7-3; D gene: .; clone size: .; J gene: TRBJ2-1; CDR3 DNA: TGTGCCAGCAGCTTGGGGGCCCCCAATGAGCAGTTCTTC; CDR3 protein: CASSLGAPNEQFF
V gene: TRBV5-1; D gene: TRBD1; clone size: few; J gene: TRBJ1-1; CDR3 DNA: TGTGCCAGCAGGTCCGGGACAGGTTTGATGAACACTGAAGCTTTCTTT; CDR3 protein: CASRSGTGLMNTEAFF
V gene: TRBV19; D gene: .; clone size: .; J gene: TRBJ1-6; CDR3 DNA: TGTGCCAGTAGTATGCGGACATCCTATAATTCACCCCTCCACTTT; CDR3 protein: CASSMRTSYNSPLHF
V gene: TRBV6-5; D gene: .; clone size: few; J gene: TRBJ2-1; CDR3 DNA: TGTGCCAGCAGTCCGAGCGGGTCCTACAATGAGCAGTTCTTC; CDR3 protein: CASSPSGSYNEQFF
V gene: TRBV30; D gene: TRBD1; clone size: .; J gene: TRBJ1-2; CDR3 DNA: TGTGCCTGGAGTCCTATCGACAGGGCGTCTAACTATGGCTACACCTTC; CDR3 protein: CAWSPIDRASNYGYTF
V gene: TRBV21-1; D gene: .; clone size: .; J gene: TRBJ1-5; CDR3 DNA: TGTGCCAGCTGGAACGGGGGGGCGGTCAATCAGCCCCAGCATTTT; CDR3 protein: CASWNGGAVNQPQHF
V gene: TRBV12-5; D gene: TRBD2; clone size: .; J gene: TRBJ2-7; CDR3 DNA: TGTGCTAGCGGGGAGGGTTTGGGCGAGCAGTACTTC; CDR3 protein: CASGEGLGEQYF
V gene: TRBV11-3; D gene: TRBD1; clone size: .; J gene: TRBJ2-1; CDR3 DNA: TGTGCCTCCGTTGTGGGGACAGGCTCCTACAATGAGCAGTTCTTC; CDR3 protein: CASVVGTGSYNEQFF
V gene: TRBV6-2/TRBV6-3; D gene: .; clone size: .; J gene: TRBJ2-7; CDR3 DNA: TGTGCCAGCAGTTACTCGAGAATCGGGGGTTCCGAGCAGTACTTC; CDR3 protein: CASSYSRIGGSEQYF
V gene: TRBV18; D gene: .; clone size: .; J gene: TRBJ1-3; CDR3 DNA: TGTGCCAGCTCAAACCGTAGCAGCTCTGGAAACACCATATATTTT; CDR3 protein: CASSNRSSSGNTIYF
V gene: TRBV5-1; D gene: TRBD1; clone size: .; J gene: TRBJ1-2; CDR3 DNA: TGCGCCAGCAGGGGCGGGACAGGGGCTTCGGGCTATGGCTACACCTTC; CDR3 protein: CASRGGTGASGYGYTF
V gene: TRBV5-6; D gene: .; clone size: once; J gene: TRBJ1-2; CDR3 DNA: TGTGCCAGCAGCTTAGCTAGGGGCCAAGGCTACACCTTC; CDR3 protein: CASSLARGQGYTF
V gene: TRBV6-5; D gene: .; clone size: .; J gene: TRBJ1-1; CDR3 DNA: TGTGCCAGCAGTTACGTCCCTCCGGGTGGATGGACTGAAGCTTTCTTT; CDR3 protein: CASSYVPPGGWTEAFF
V gene: TRBV28; D gene: .; clone size: .; J gene: TRBJ2-2; CDR3 DNA: TGTGCCAGCAGTAGGGGGAACACCGGGGAGCTGTTTTTT; CDR3 protein: CASSRGNTGELFF
V gene: TRBV6-1; D gene: .; clone size: .; J gene: TRBJ1-1; CDR3 DNA: TGTGCCAGCAGTGGGGATCGGGGGGCCTTCCCCACTGAAGCTTTCTTT; CDR3 protein: CASSGDRGAFPTEAFF
V gene: TRBV7-9; D gene: TRBD1; clone size: .; J gene: TRBJ1-6; CDR3 DNA: TGTGCCAGCAGCCCAACCCAGGGGGCGCTGGGTAATTCACCCCTCCACTTT; CDR3 protein: CASSPTQGALGNSPLHF
V gene: TRBV6-2/TRBV6-3; D gene: TRBD2; clone size: .; J gene: TRBJ2-5; CDR3 DNA: TGTGCCAGCAGTTCCCTGAGACTAGCGGAACGCGAGACCCAGTACTTC; CDR3 protein: CASSSLRLAERETQYF
V gene: TRBV28; D gene: .; clone size: .; J gene: TRBJ1-2; CDR3 DNA: TGTGCCAGCAGAGAGACAGGTGACTATGGCTACACCTTC; CDR3 protein: CASRETGDYGYTF
V gene: TRBV18; D gene: .; clone size: once; J gene: TRBJ1-2; CDR3 DNA: TGTGCCAGCTCACCAAGGCAGGGCGGCTATGGCTACACCTTC; CDR3 protein: CASSPRQGGYGYTF
V gene: TRBV12-3/TRBV12-4; D gene: .; clone size: .; J gene: TRBJ1-2; CDR3 DNA: TGTGCCAGCAGTTCCTGGACAGCCTATGGCTACACCTTC; CDR3 protein: CASSSWTAYGYTF
V gene: TRBV20-1; D gene: .; clone size: .; J gene: TRBJ1-2; CDR3 DNA: TGCAGTGCCCCGCGGAACTATGGCTACACCTTC; CDR3 protein: CSAPRNYGYTF
V gene: TRBV19; D gene: .; clone size: .; J gene: TRBJ1-2; CDR3 DNA: TGTGCCAGTAGGGCGGGTGTTGGTCTGGGCTATGGCTACACCTTC; CDR3 protein: CASRAGVGLGYGYTF